One T cell receptor (beta chain) is described in this entry. This specimen belongs to a study of blood T cell repertoires in COVID-19. Across 20 to 25 US areas, participants ranged in age from about 18 to 100 years. In assigning cohorts, the study relied on participant-reported clinical history. Original analysis: Estimated nucleated cell counts came from reference gene primer amplification. Assay: immunoSEQ multiplex PCR; the TCRdb copy retains only in-frame clones and omits some. V and J calls and clone size are copied from that table; D and trimming were computed from the DNA. The sample lists 400,000 to 500,000 clones, nearly 90% occurring once. Trimming took off 5 bases at V and 2 bases at J, with 7 bases between the two ends. CDR1 SNHLY and CDR2 FYNNEI come from the germline V gene. This CDR3 has 12 residues.

V usage is TRBV2 and J usage is TRBJ2-7; the D is unclear. The sample comprised PBMCs or T cells enriched from blood (not recorded which). This receptor was obtained from a woman aged 18-29 years who had been exposed to COVID-19. CDR3 protein: CASSRQAYEQYF. The CDR3 DNA reads as TGTGCCAGCAGTCGGCAGGCCTACGAGCAGTACTTC. Drawing the rest from reference TRBV2 and TRBJ2-7, the complete variable domain is EPEVTQTPSHQVTQMGQEVILRCVPISNHLYFYWYRQILGQKVEFLVSFYNNEISEKSEIFDDQFSVERPDGSNFTLKIRSTKLEDSAMYFCASSRQAYEQYFGPGTRLTVT.